The clone carrying this TCR beta chain was found a few times. Its antigen is not known. The sample originates from a study of long-term antiretroviral therapy in people with HIV. Findings and caveats of the study: Clones expanded before ART dominated the repertoire at all time points. For ART adherence, viral resistance and therapy changes, no data were available.

Per donor, a minimum of one pre-ART and a minimum of two post-ART PBMC samples were available. Held in samples before DNA extraction were 1-10 million cryopreserved PBMC. Investigators performed immunoSEQ version v3.0 at survey level. Here immunoSEQ multiplex PCR was the method, and the copy in TCRdb shows in-frame clones only, minus some. This sample yields 30,000 to 40,000 clones, of which 70% to 90% are seen a single time; about an eighth belongs to the top ten. J lost 3 bases, V lost 5 bases, and 2 bases had no gene match. The germline gives CDR1 WSHSY, CDR2 SAAADI. The CDR3 extends over 14 amino acids.

Sample: unsorted PBMCs, taken 1.1 years after starting antiretroviral therapy. The clonotype originates from a young man with HIV. The J gene is TRBJ2-2, the V gene TRBV10-2; TRBD1 matches at 8 bases. The CDR3 reads CASSKGQDTGELFF. Here the CDR3 DNA reads TGCGCCAGCAGTAAGGGACAGGACACCGGGGAGCTGTTTTTT.